A single sample is the source of the 10 T cell receptor beta chains below, sequenced in a study of blood T cell repertoires in COVID-19. Libraries were prepared by immunoSEQ multiplex PCR; TCRdb keeps only in-frame clonotypes and omits some of them. The table records approximately 300,000 clones, roughly nine tenths of them present only once. Sequenced sample: PBMCs or T cells enriched from blood (not recorded which). The origin of the receptors is a woman in her twenties or thirties who had recovered from COVID-19.

The chain employs TRBV10-3 and TRBJ1-1, with TRBD1 identical over 8 bases. This CDR3 is 15 amino acids long. V shed 5 bases, J shed 1 base, and the junction held 6 bases outside the gene matches. Germline V gene data show CDR1 as ENHRY and CDR2 as SYGVKD. The CDR3 region is CAISKDRGRNTEAFF. The CDR3 DNA follows: TGTGCCATCAGTAAAGACAGGGGCCGGAACACTGAAGCTTTCTTT.

The genes are TRBV10-3 and TRBJ2-1, with 7 bases lining up with TRBD1. J was trimmed by 6 bases and V by 7 bases; bases with no gene match: 6. Germline assignment: CDR1 ENHRY and CDR2 SYGVKD. The CDR3 runs to 13 residues. CDR3 DNA sequence: TGTGCCATCAAGGGGACAGAAGGCAATGAGCAGTTCTTC. It yields the protein CAIKGTEGNEQFF.

V usage is TRBV28 and J usage is TRBJ1-1; TRBD1 might be the D (5 bases). This CDR3 comprises 13 residues. V lost 8 bases and J 8 bases, leaving 18 bases between the germline ends. Germline V gives CDR1 MDHEN, CDR2 SYDVKM. CDR3 in amino acids: CASALQALREAFF. As DNA, the CDR3 is TGTGCCAGCGCCCTACAGGCGCTTCGGGAAGCTTTCTTT.

The rearrangement links TRBV30 to TRBJ1-1, with D maybe TRBD1 (6 bases). This CDR3 has 13 residues. CDR1 is GTSNPN, CDR2 SVGIG, per germline (reference sequence). V gave up 4 bases and J gave up 5 bases, with 14 bases separating them. The CDR3 region is CAWNWGRGTEAFF. In DNA, the CDR3 is TGTGCCTGGAACTGGGGGCGCGGAACTGAAGCTTTCTTT. Full variable domain (remainder filled in from reference TRBV30 and TRBJ1-1): SQTIHQWPATLVQPVGSPLSLECTVEGTSNPNLYWYRQAAGRGLQLLFYSVGIGQISSEVPQNLSASRPQDRQFILSSKKLLLSDSGFYLCAWNWGRGTEAFFGQGTRLTVV.

This clone was seen only once. This chain joins TRBV5-6 and TRBJ1-5, with 7 bases lining up with TRBD1. The CDR3 has 15 amino acids. Germline V gene data show CDR1 as SGHDT and CDR2 as YYEEEE. The ends lost 4 bases at V and 1 base at J; junction bases unmatched: 5. The CDR3 is CASSPRTGSNQPQHF. The CDR3 DNA follows: TGTGCCAGCAGCCCTCGGACAGGCAGCAATCAGCCCCAGCATTTT.

V and J are TRBV21-1 and TRBJ2-5; TRBD1, as called in the table, went unchecked against the DNA. TRBV21-1 is a recognized pseudogene. CDR3 length: 15 amino acids. This CDR3 reads CASSDQQGDGETQYF. The CDR3 DNA follows: TGTGCCAGCAGCGACCAACAGGGAGACGGGGAGACCCAGTACTTC.

Here the CDR3 reads CSVEDQGGGETLFNEQFF. CDR3 bases: TGCAGCGTTGAAGATCAGGGCGGGGGGGAAACCCTTTTCAATGAGCAGTTCTTC. The V call is TRBV29-1, the J call TRBJ2-1; 9 nucleotides match TRBD2. The germline CDR1 and CDR2 sequences are SQVTM and ANQGSEA. V shed 0 bases, J shed 6 bases, and the junction held 15 bases outside the gene matches. This CDR3 spans 18 amino acids.

The gene calls are TRBV7-2 and TRBJ2-7; 8 bases are a match to TRBD2. Germline assignment: CDR1 SGHTA and CDR2 FQGNSA. Trimming at V came to 7 bases and at J to 4 bases, leaving 6 bases not matched to a gene. This CDR3 contains 13 residues. This chain's CDR3 is CASKKVAGYEQYF. The CDR3 nucleotides are TGTGCCAGCAAGAAAGTAGCGGGGTACGAGCAGTACTTC.

This clone has only one observation. V and J are TRBV18 and TRBJ2-1; 7 bases map to TRBD2. The CDR3 totals 15 residues. CDR1 and CDR2 from the germline V gene are KGHSH and LQKENI. Trimming cost V 3 bases and J 2 bases; bases outside gene matches: 4. CDR3 bases: TGTGCCAGCTCACCCCAGCGGGGCGCCTACAATGAGCAGTTCTTC. This sequence encodes CASSPQRGAYNEQFF.

The genes are TRBV19 and TRBJ1-2; D is ambiguous. The germline V and J ends were trimmed by 2 bases and 8 bases, with 9 bases remaining between them. The CDR3 length is 12 residues. Germline values: CDR1 LNHDA, CDR2 SQIVND (reference sequence). CDR3 bases: TGTGCCAGTAGTATACCCCCGGGGGGCTACACCTTC. Its protein product is CASSIPPGGYTF.